The T cell receptor beta chain described here comes from a study of CD8 T cells in Susac syndrome. Turning to this clonotype: Its antigen remains unidentified.

Reverse transcription of 0.5 to 1 ug RNA used random hexamers. Across 54 Vbeta and 13 Jbeta, immunoSEQ multiplex PCR amplified TCR beta CDR3. TCRdb redid the calling of the immunoSEQ multiplex PCR reads with MiXCR, one entry per CDR3 protein. The sample lists 230,000 or so distinct CDR3 sequences, 95% seen once, with 0.085% to 0.095% in the top ten. Study-wide results and caveats: As the study acknowledged, the number of individuals who were part of its TCR sequencing and HLA analysis was relatively small.

Trimming removed 6 bases from V and 0 bases from J; junction bases left unmatched: 12. The CDR3 totals 18 residues. Germline V gene lookup returns CDR1 SGDLS and CDR2 YYNGEE. The specimen was CD4+ T cells from PBMCs. V gene TRBV9 combines with J gene TRBJ2-6; 7 bases are a match to TRBD2. The receptor comes from a human donor with multiple sclerosis. The CDR3 here is CASTGGGRPNSGANVLTF. As DNA, the CDR3 is TGTGCCAGCACAGGCGGGGGACGCCCGAACTCTGGGGCCAACGTCCTGACTTTC.